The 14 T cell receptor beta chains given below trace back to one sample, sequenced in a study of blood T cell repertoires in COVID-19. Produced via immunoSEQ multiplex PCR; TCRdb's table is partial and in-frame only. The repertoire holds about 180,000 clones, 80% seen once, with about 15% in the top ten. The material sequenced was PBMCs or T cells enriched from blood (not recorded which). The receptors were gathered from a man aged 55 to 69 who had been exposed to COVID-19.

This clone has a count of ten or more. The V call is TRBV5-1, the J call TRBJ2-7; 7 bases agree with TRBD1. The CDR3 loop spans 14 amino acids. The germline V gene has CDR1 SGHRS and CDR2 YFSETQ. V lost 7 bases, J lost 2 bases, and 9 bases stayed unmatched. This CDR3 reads CASGLLGQAYEQYF. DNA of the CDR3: TGCGCCAGCGGGCTCCTAGGACAGGCCTACGAGCAGTACTTC.

CDR3 amino acids: CASSSRTSNYGYTF. The CDR3 nucleotides read TGTGCCAGCAGCTCGAGGACATCTAACTATGGCTACACCTTC. The rearrangement uses TRBV7-8 and TRBJ1-2; tentative D call: TRBD1 (5 bases). Trimming left V 4 bases short and J 0 bases short, with 9 bases between. CDR3 length: 14 residues. Germline-derived CDR1 and CDR2 are SGHVS and FQNEAQ.

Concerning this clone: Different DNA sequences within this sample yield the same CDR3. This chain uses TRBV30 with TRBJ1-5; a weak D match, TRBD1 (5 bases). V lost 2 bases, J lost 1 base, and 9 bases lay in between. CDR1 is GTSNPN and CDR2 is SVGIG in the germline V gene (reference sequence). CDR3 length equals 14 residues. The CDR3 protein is CAWSRGGSNQPQHF. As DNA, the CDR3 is TGTGCCTGGAGTAGGGGAGGGAGCAATCAGCCCCAGCATTTT. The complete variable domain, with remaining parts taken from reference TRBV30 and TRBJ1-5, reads SQTIHQWPATLVQPVGSPLSLECTVEGTSNPNLYWYRQAAGRGLQLLFYSVGIGQISSEVPQNLSASRPQDRQFILSSKKLLLSDSGFYLCAWSRGGSNQPQHFGDGTRLSIL.

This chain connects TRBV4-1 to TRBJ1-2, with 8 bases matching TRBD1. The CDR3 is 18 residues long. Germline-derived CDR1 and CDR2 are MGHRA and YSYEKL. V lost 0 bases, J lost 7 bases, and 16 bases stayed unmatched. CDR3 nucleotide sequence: TGCGCCAGCAGCCAAGATCAGGCAGGGGGCGGTGTGAGGGGTGGCTACACCTTC. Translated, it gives CASSQDQAGGGVRGGYTF.

The CDR3 here is CASSRSGIGANVLTF. The CDR3 DNA follows: TGTGCCAGCAGCCGCTCAGGGATCGGGGCCAACGTCCTGACTTTC. The chain couples TRBV7-3 to TRBJ2-6, with D tentatively TRBD1 (5 bases). There are 15 residues in the CDR3. The germline V gene encodes CDR1 SGHTA and CDR2 FQGTGA. V lost 5 bases, J lost 4 bases, and 12 bases lay in between.

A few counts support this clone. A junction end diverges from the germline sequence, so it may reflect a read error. The CDR3 DNA sequence: TGTGCCAGCAGCGCCCGTGGAGAGACGGGTGACCAACTCTTC. Translating gives CASSARGETGDQLF. The chain couples TRBV9 to TRBJ2-1, with D unclear. The germline CDR1 and CDR2 sequences are SGDLS and YYNGEE. This CDR3 is built from 14 residues.

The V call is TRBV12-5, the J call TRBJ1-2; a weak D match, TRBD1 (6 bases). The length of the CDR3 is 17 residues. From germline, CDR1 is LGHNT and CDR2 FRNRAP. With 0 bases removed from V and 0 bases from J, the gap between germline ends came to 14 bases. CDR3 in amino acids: CASGLVFGTPTNYGYTF. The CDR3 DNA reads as TGTGCTAGTGGTTTGGTATTCGGGACACCGACTAACTATGGCTACACCTTC.

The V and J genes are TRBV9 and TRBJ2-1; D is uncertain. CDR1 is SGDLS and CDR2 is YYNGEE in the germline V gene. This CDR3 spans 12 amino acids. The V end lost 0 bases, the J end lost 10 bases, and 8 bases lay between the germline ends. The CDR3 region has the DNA TGTGCCAGCAGCGTAGATATGGGCGAGCAGTTCTTC. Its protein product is CASSVDMGEQFF. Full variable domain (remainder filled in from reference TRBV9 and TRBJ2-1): DSGVTQTPKHLITATGQRVTLRCSPRSGDLSVYWYQQSLDQGLQFLIQYYNGEERAKGNILERFSAQQFPDLHSELNLSSLELGDSALYFCASSVDMGEQFFGPGTRLTVL.

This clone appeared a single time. The CDR3 DNA reads TGTGCCAGCAGCCTCCTCCTACAGGCTCCTGACACTGAAGCTTTCTTT. Protein: CASSLLLQAPDTEAFF. J is TRBJ1-1 and V is TRBV14, with D possibly matching TRBD1 (5 bases). This CDR3 region has 16 residues. CDR1 SGHDN and CDR2 FVKESK come from the germline V gene. V shed 4 bases and J shed 3 bases, with 18 bases lying between them.

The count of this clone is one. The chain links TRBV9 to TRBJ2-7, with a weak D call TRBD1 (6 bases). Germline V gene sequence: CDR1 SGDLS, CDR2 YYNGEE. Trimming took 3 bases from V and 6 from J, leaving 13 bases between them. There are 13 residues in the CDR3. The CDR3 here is CASSGPTGLEQYF. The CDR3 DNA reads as TGTGCCAGCAGCGGGCCGACAGGACTCGAGCAGTACTTC.

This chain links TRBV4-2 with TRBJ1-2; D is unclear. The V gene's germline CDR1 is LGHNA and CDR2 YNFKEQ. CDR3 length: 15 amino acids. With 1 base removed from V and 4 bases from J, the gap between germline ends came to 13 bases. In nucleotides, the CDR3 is TGTGCCAGCAGCCAAGCGAGCACTTTGAGCTATGGCTACACCTTC. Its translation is CASSQASTLSYGYTF.

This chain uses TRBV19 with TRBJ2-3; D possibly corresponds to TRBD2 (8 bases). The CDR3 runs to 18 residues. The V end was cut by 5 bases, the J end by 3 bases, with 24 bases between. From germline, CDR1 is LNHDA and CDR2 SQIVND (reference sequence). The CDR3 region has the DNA TGTGCCAGTAGTGCCCGGACAGGCAGAAGCGGGAGAACAGATACGCAGTATTTT. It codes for CASSARTGRSGRTDTQYF.

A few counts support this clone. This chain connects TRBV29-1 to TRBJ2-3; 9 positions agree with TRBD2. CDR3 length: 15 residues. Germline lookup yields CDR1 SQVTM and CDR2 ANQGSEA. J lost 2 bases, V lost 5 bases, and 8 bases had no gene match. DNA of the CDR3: TGCAGCGTTACCGGGACTAGCAGCCCCACAGATACGCAGTATTTT. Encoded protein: CSVTGTSSPTDTQYF.

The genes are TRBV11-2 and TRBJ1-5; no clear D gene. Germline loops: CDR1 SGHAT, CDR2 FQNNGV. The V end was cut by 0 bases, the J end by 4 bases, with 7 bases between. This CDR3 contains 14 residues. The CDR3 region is CASSLEQANQPQHF. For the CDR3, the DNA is TGTGCCAGCAGCTTAGAGCAAGCGAATCAGCCCCAGCATTTT.